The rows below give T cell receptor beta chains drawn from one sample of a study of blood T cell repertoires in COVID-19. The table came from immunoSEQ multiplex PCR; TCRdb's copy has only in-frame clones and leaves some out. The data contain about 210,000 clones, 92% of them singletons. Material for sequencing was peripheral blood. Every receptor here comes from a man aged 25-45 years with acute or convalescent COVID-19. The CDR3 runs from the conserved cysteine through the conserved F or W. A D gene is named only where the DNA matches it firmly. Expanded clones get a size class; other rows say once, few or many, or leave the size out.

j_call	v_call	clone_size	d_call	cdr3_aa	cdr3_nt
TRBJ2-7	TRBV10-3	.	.	CAIKAGGSSYEQYF	TGTGCCATCAAGGCGGGTGGCAGCTCCTACGAGCAGTACTTC
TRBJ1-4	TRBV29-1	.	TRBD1	CSVTGNANEKLFF	TGCAGCGTGACAGGGAACGCTAATGAAAAACTGTTTTTT
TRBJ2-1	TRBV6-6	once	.	CASSYYGSEIPFF	TGTGCCAGCAGTTACTATGGATCGGAGATCCCGTTCTTC
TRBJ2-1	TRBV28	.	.	CASSFGQYEQFF	TGTGCCAGCAGTTTTGGACAGTATGAGCAGTTCTTC
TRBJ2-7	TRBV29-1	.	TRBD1	CSGATGGSEQYF	TGCAGCGGGGCGACAGGGGGCTCCGAGCAGTACTTC
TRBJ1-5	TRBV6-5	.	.	CASSYGGEPQHF	TGTGCCAGCAGTTACGGAGGGGAGCCCCAGCATTTT
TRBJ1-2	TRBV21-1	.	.	CASSMGQGVRGYGYTF	TGTGCCAGCAGTATGGGACAGGGGGTTCGAGGCTATGGCTACACCTTC
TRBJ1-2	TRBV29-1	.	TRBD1	CSVANRQGYGYTF	TGCAGCGTTGCAAACCGACAGGGTTACGGCTACACCTTC
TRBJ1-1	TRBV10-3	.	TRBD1	CAISGMEGAQTEAFF	TGTGCCATCAGTGGGATGGAGGGGGCACAGACTGAAGCTTTCTTT
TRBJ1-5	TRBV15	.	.	CATSRAGIKPQHF	TGTGCCACCAGCAGAGCAGGGATAAAGCCCCAGCATTTT
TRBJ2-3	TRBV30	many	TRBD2	CAWSVQGGGPDTQYF	TGTGCCTGGAGTGTACAGGGCGGGGGGCCAGATACGCAGTATTTT
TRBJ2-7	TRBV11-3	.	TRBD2	CASSRGEGNYEQYF	TGTGCCAGCAGCCGGGGGGAGGGGAACTACGAGCAGTACTTC
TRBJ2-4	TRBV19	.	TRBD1	CASSIPGGIQYF	TGTGCCAGTAGTATACCAGGGGGCATTCAGTACTTC
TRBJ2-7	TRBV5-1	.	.	CASSFRGSSYEQYF	TGCGCCAGCAGCTTTCGGGGTTCTTCCTACGAGCAGTACTTC
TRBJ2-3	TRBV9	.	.	CASSVYETDTQYF	TGTGCCAGCAGCGTATATGAGACAGATACGCAGTATTTT
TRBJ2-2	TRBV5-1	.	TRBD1	CASSGTGITGELFF	TGCGCCAGCAGCGGGACAGGGATTACCGGGGAGCTGTTTTTT
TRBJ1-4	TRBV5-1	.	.	CASSPRLGDEKLFF	TGCGCCAGCAGCCCGAGATTAGGGGATGAAAAACTGTTTTTT
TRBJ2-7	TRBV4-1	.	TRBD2	CASSQASGRAFEQYF	TGCGCCAGCAGCCAAGCTAGCGGGAGGGCCTTCGAGCAGTACTTC
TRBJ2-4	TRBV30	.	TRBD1	CAWNRQGLGKNIQYF	TGTGCCTGGAACCGACAGGGTCTAGGCAAAAACATTCAGTACTTC
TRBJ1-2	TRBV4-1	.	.	CASSQDIAGDYGYTF	TGCGCCAGCAGCCAAGATATAGCAGGGGACTATGGCTACACCTTC
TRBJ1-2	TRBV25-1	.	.	CASSGDRRGGYTF	TGTGCCAGCAGCGGGGACCGCAGGGGTGGCTACACCTTC
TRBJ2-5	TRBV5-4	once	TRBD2	CASSNPSGVRETQYF	TGTGCCAGCAGCAACCCTAGCGGGGTAAGAGAGACCCAGTACTTC
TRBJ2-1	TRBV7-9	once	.	CASDQSTGSYNEQFF	TGTGCCAGCGACCAGAGTACAGGCTCCTACAATGAGCAGTTCTTC
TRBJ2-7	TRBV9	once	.	CASSVGPYYEQYF	TGTGCCAGCAGCGTGGGCCCTTACTACGAGCAGTACTTC
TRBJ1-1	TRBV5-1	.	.	CASSLEGQGEAFF	TGCGCCAGCAGCTTGGAGGGGCAGGGTGAAGCTTTCTTT
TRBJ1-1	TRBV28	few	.	CASSFIGHPDTEAFF	TGTGCCAGCAGTTTTATAGGACACCCCGACACTGAAGCTTTCTTT
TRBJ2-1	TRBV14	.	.	CASSYDSYNEQFF	TGTGCCAGCAGCTATGACTCATACAATGAGCAGTTCTTC
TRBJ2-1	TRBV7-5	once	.	CARSPVGSSYNEQFF	TGTGCCAGAAGCCCAGTGGGGAGCTCCTACAATGAGCAGTTCTTC
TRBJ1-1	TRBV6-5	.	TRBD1	CASSRQGTEAFF	TGTGCCAGCAGCCGACAGGGCACTGAAGCTTTCTTT
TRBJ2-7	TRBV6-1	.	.	CASSEASRTATYEQYF	TGTGCCAGCAGTGAAGCGAGTAGAACTGCCACCTACGAGCAGTACTTC
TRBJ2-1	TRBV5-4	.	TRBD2	CASSSGLAGTRGNEQFF	TGTGCCAGCAGCTCAGGACTAGCGGGGACTCGGGGAAATGAGCAGTTCTTC
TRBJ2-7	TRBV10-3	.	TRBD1	CAIRGTGGDEQYF	TGTGCCATCAGGGGGACAGGGGGTGACGAGCAGTACTTC
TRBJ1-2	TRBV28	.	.	CASGRVGGYTF	TGTGCCAGCGGGAGGGTAGGGGGCTACACCTTC
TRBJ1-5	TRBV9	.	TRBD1	CASSAGTANQPQHF	TGTGCCAGCAGCGCCGGGACAGCCAATCAGCCCCAGCATTTT
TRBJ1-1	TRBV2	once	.	CASNLYLNTEAFF	TGTGCCAGCAATCTTTACTTGAACACTGAAGCTTTCTTT
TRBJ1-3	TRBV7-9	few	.	CASSLAGGNTIYF	TGTGCCAGCAGCTTAGCTGGCGGAAACACCATATATTTT
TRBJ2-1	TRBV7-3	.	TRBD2	CASSMNLGLAPGEQFF	TGTGCCAGCAGCATGAACTTGGGACTAGCCCCGGGAGAGCAGTTCTTC
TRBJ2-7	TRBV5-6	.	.	CASSLYIRPYEQYF	TGTGCCAGCAGCTTGTATATCCGTCCCTACGAGCAGTACTTC
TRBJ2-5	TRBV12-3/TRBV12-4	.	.	CASSHGLQETQYF	TGTGCCAGCAGCCATGGACTTCAAGAGACCCAGTACTTC
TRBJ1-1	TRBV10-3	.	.	CAISEQGSRAFF	TGTGCCATCAGTGAGCAGGGATCAAGGGCTTTCTTT
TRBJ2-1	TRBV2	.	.	CASSELTPLANEQFF	TGTGCCAGCAGTGAATTGACTCCGTTGGCCAATGAGCAGTTCTTC
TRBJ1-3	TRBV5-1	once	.	CASSLGRRDGGLHF	TGCGCCAGCAGCTTGGGGCGAAGGGACGGAGGGCTCCATTTT
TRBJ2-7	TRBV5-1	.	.	CASSLLAVTSYEQYF	TGCGCCAGCAGCTTGTTGGCAGTTACCTCCTACGAGCAGTACTTC
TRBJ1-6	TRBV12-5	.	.	CASGFPRGSSYNSPLHF	TGTGCTAGTGGGTTCCCGAGGGGGAGCTCCTATAATTCACCCCTCCACTTT
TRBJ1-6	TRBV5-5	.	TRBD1	CASSPDRGLNSPLHF	TGTGCCAGCAGCCCGGATAGGGGGCTTAATTCACCCCTCCACTTT
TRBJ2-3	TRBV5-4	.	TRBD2	CASSFSGGSTDTQYF	TGTGCCAGCAGCTTTAGCGGGGGAAGCACAGATACGCAGTATTTT
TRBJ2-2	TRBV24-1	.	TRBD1	CATSDPGTGDTGELFF	TGTGCCACCAGTGACCCCGGGACAGGGGACACCGGGGAGCTGTTTTTT
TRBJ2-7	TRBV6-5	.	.	CASSYAQPYEQYF	TGTGCCAGCAGTTACGCGCAACCTTACGAGCAGTACTTC
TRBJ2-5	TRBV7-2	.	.	CASSWSGVGETQYF	TGTGCCAGCAGCTGGTCCGGGGTAGGGGAGACCCAGTACTTC
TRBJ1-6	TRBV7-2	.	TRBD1	CASGISGGDSPLHF	TGTGCCAGCGGCATATCAGGGGGCGATTCACCCCTCCACTTT
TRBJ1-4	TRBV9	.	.	CASSVGGRNEKLFF	TGTGCCAGCAGCGTAGGAGGTCGTAATGAAAAACTGTTTTTT
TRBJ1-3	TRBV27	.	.	CASRDLGGNTIYF	TGTGCCAGCAGGGATCTCGGGGGAAACACCATATATTTT
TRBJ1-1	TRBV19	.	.	CASSMGHPSLNTEAFF	TGTGCCAGTAGTATGGGACACCCTAGTTTGAACACTGAAGCTTTCTTT